This T cell receptor (beta chain) was captured in a study of T cells in Graves' hyperthyroidism and ophthalmopathy. For the study at large: Peripheral blood was taken when the disease was first diagnosed, before any treatment began. Points from the study as a whole: Ophthalmopathy and stable hyperthyroidism were separated by a 13 V-J model. Also found in blood were most expanded thyroid clonotypes above 0.001.

What was amplified from RNA transcripts were TCR beta CDR3 regions. The HTBI primer set served for first-round RT-PCR of the TCR CDR3. TCRdb used MiXCR to reprocess the multiplex PCR reads, holding one entry per CDR3 protein. The sample records approximately 690,000 distinct CDR3 sequences, less than 25% being singletons. This clonotype was detected a few times. Its target is unknown. The TCR sequence derives from a man in his thirties or forties with Graves' ophthalmopathy. The sample comprised blood.

CDR3 region: CASSLIEAWELFF. The CDR3 DNA sequence: TGTGCCAGCAGCTTAATAGAGGCCTGGGAGCTGTTTTTT. The V call is TRBV7-9, the J call TRBJ2-2; D unclear. The germline V and J ends were trimmed by 2 bases and 9 bases, with 10 bases remaining between them. CDR3 size: 13 residues. The V gene's germline CDR1 is SEHNR and CDR2 FQNEAQ (reference sequence). The full variable domain, its missing parts supplied by reference TRBV7-9 and TRBJ2-2, is DTGVSQNPRHKITKRGQNVTFRCDPISEHNRLYWYRQTLGQGPEFLTYFQNEAQLEKSRLLSDRFSAERPKGSFSTLEIQRTEQGDSAMYLCASSLIEAWELFFGEGSRLTVL.